The next 8 T cell receptor beta chains were all read from a single sample in a study of cytomegalovirus exposure and HLA in healthy donors. Primers: 60 Vbeta forward and 13 Jbeta reverse. Profiling relied on immunoSEQ multiplex PCR, and the TCRdb table lists in-frame clones only, not all of them. In all, the sample yields about 100,000 clones. Material: PBMCs. These receptors all come from a girl aged 10-17 years in good health and CMV-seropositive.

The V call is TRBV18, the J call TRBJ1-2; the D gene is possibly TRBD1 (6 bases). The germline gives CDR1 KGHSH, CDR2 LQKENI. The CDR3 runs to 14 residues. V was shortened by 3 bases and J by 6 bases, with 14 bases between the two germline ends. The CDR3 sequence is CASSPIQRQDGYTF. The CDR3 DNA sequence: TGTGCCAGCTCACCCATACAAAGACAGGATGGCTACACCTTC. The full variable domain, completed using reference TRBV18 and TRBJ1-2, is NAGVMQNPRHLVRRRGQEARLRCSPMKGHSHVYWYRQLPEEGLKFMVYLQKENIIDESGMPKERFSAEFPKEGPSILRIQQVVRGDSAAYFCASSPIQRQDGYTFGSGTRLTVV.

V is TRBV4-1 and J is TRBJ1-1; 7 positions match TRBD1. The CDR3 has 15 residues. Trimming removed 5 bases from V and 1 base from J; junction bases left unmatched: 7. Per germline, CDR1 MGHRA and CDR2 YSYEKL. The CDR3 loop is CASSDRGQSNTEAFF. Written as DNA, the CDR3 is TGCGCCAGCAGCGACCGGGGACAGTCGAACACTGAAGCTTTCTTT.

The genes are TRBV5-5 and TRBJ2-5, with TRBD2 matching 16 bases. CDR1 and CDR2 from the germline V gene are SGHKS and YYEKEE (reference sequence). The CDR3 is made up of 17 amino acids. The junction had 5 bases not matched to a gene; V was cut back by 2 bases and J by 4 bases. The CDR3 DNA sequence: TGTGCCAGCAGCTTACGCGGGACTAGCGGGGGGGGAGAGACCCAGTACTTC. It specifies CASSLRGTSGGGETQYF.

J is TRBJ2-1 and V is TRBV18; the match to TRBD2 covers 11 bases. Germline-derived CDR1 and CDR2 are KGHSH and LQKENI. The CDR3 spans 18 residues. V trimming: 1 base; J trimming: 0 bases; junction bases outside the gene matches: 5. CDR3 sequence (DNA): TGTGCCAGCTCACCACGAACTAGCGGGGGAAGCTCCTACAATGAGCAGTTCTTC. Its protein product is CASSPRTSGGSSYNEQFF.

The rearrangement joins TRBV5-5 to TRBJ1-2; D may be TRBD1 (5 bases). The V end was cut by 4 bases, the J end by 2 bases, with 12 bases between. The CDR3 is made up of 14 amino acids. Germline V gene lookup returns CDR1 SGHKS and CDR2 YYEKEE (reference sequence). The DNA for the CDR3 is TGTGCCAGCAGCCTGCGGGACGGCAACTATGGCTACACCTTC. It yields the protein CASSLRDGNYGYTF. The whole variable domain, filled in from reference TRBV5-5 and TRBJ1-2, reads DAGVTQSPTHLIKTRGQQVTLRCSPISGHKSVSWYQQVLGQGPQFIFQYYEKEERGRGNFPDRFSARQFPNYSSELNVNALLLGDSALYLCASSLRDGNYGYTFGSGTRLTVV.

The V and J genes are TRBV6-5 and TRBJ2-7; 7 bases are shared with TRBD1. This CDR3 has 16 residues. The V segment lost 0 bases and the J segment 1 base; nucleotides outside the gene matches: 6. The germline V gene has CDR1 MNHEY and CDR2 SVGAGI. In nucleotides, the CDR3 is TGTGCCAGCAGTTACTCGACAGGGACCCTTTCCTACGAGCAGTACTTC. It is translated as CASSYSTGTLSYEQYF.

Worth noting for this clone: The same CDR3 can be traced to other DNA sequences in this sample. The chain carries TRBV5-1 and TRBJ2-1; 10 bases line up with TRBD1. The CDR3 sequence is 14 residues long. The V segment lost 4 bases and the J segment 8 bases; nucleotides outside the gene matches: 6. The germline gives CDR1 SGHRS, CDR2 YFSETQ. CDR3 in DNA: TGCGCCAGCAGCCCGGGACAGGGGCTCGATGAGCAGTTCTTC. The encoded protein is CASSPGQGLDEQFF.

The chain uses TRBV27 and TRBJ1-1; the D is unclear. Trimming removed 6 bases at V and 3 bases at J, with 11 bases between. The CDR3 covers 13 residues. Germline values: CDR1 MNHEY, CDR2 SMNVEV (reference sequence). The chain's CDR3 is CASRSAQDTEAFF. CDR3 DNA sequence: TGTGCCAGCAGGTCCGCCCAGGACACTGAAGCTTTCTTT.